This T cell receptor (beta chain) was recorded in a study of Graves' ophthalmopathy and Graves' hyperthyroidism. Symptoms, serum thyroxine and TRAb, thyroid ultrasound, and orbital computed tomography formed the diagnostic basis. This CDR3 is built from 19 residues. The germline CDR1 and CDR2 sequences are MNHEY and SMNVEV (reference sequence). Trimming cost V 7 bases and J 6 bases, with 31 bases left between them. The sample holds a few counts of this clonotype. Amplified TCR beta CDR3 regions were obtained using RNA transcripts as template. HTBI-primed first-round RT-PCR preceded second-round multiplex PCR. TCRdb passed the multiplex PCR reads through MiXCR, listing each CDR3 protein once. Of approximately 500,000 distinct CDR3 sequences listed, 13% to 15% are singletons.

The sequencing input was blood. This sequence originates from a woman aged 25 to 39 with Graves' ophthalmopathy. This rearrangement joins TRBV27 to TRBJ1-5, with a possible D match to TRBD1 (6 bases). The CDR3 DNA reads as TGTGCCAGCATTCCAATCGGACCGATCAAGGGGGATCATTTTCAGCCCCAGCATTTT. The encoded protein is CASIPIGPIKGDHFQPQHF.